Listed below are T cell receptor beta chains from one sample, sequenced in a study of PD-1 blockade in classical Hodgkin lymphoma. The repertoire was sequenced with immunoSEQ multiplex PCR; TCRdb's copy has only in-frame clones and lacks some. The sample comprises around 92,000 clones, 83% of which are singletons, and 15% to 20% rests with the top ten. The sample was peripheral blood mononuclear cells (PBMCs), taken before the fourth cycle of nivolumab. The receptors were sampled from a human donor with classical Hodgkin lymphoma. Each CDR3 is given with its conserved first and last residue. A D gene is named only where the DNA matches it firmly. Clone size is not always given. Where it is, it says once, few, many or a class for expanded clones.

CDR3	DNA	J	D	size	V
CASSESPGLETQYF	TGTGCCAGCAGCGAAAGCCCGGGGCTCGAGACCCAGTACTTC	TRBJ2-5	-	-	TRBV7-6
CASSEVGDTDTQYF	TGTGCCAGCAGTGAAGTCGGGGACACAGATACGCAGTATTTT	TRBJ2-3	-	-	TRBV6-1
CASTEAPTGELFF	TGTGCCAGCACCGAAGCCCCCACCGGGGAGCTGTTTTTT	TRBJ2-2	-	-	TRBV27
CAISPTTGELFF	TGTGCCATCAGTCCGACTACCGGGGAGCTGTTTTTT	TRBJ2-2	-	-	TRBV10-3
CASSQGQAGYYGYTF	TGTGCCAGCAGCCAAGGGCAAGCCGGGTATTATGGCTACACCTTC	TRBJ1-2	-	-	TRBV4-2
CASSRGDRVWYGYTF	TGTGCCAGCAGCAGAGGAGACAGGGTCTGGTATGGCTACACCTTC	TRBJ1-2	TRBD1	-	TRBV5-6
CASSPRSPGLFF	TGTGCCAGTAGTCCCCGGTCCCCGGGGCTGTTTTTT	TRBJ1-4	-	-	TRBV19
CASSLGRLVEGSYEQYF	TGTGCCAGCAGCTTGGGCCGGTTAGTAGAAGGGTCCTACGAGCAGTACTTC	TRBJ2-7	-	-	TRBV5-4
CASSPNSIEQFF	TGTGCCAGCAGCCCCAACTCGATTGAGCAGTTCTTC	TRBJ2-1	-	few	TRBV14
CATTKNPSGRAYEQYF	TGTGCCACCACCAAAAATCCTAGCGGGAGGGCCTACGAGCAGTACTTC	TRBJ2-7	TRBD2	-	TRBV5-4
CASVDRDGSNQPQHF	TGTGCCAGTGTTGACCGGGACGGTAGCAATCAGCCCCAGCATTTT	TRBJ1-5	-	-	TRBV19
CASSPGDPRYGYTF	TGTGCCAGCAGCCCTGGGGACCCCCGGTATGGCTACACCTTC	TRBJ1-2	-	-	TRBV5-6
CASSVRLAVGETQYF	TGTGCCAGCAGCGTCCGTTTAGCCGTGGGGGAGACCCAGTACTTC	TRBJ2-5	-	-	TRBV9
CASSNPAGQYSNQPQHF	TGTGCCAGTAGTAACCCGGCGGGACAGTATAGCAATCAGCCCCAGCATTTT	TRBJ1-5	TRBD1	-	TRBV19
CASSLISGRETQYF	TGCGCCAGCAGCTTGATTAGCGGGAGGGAGACCCAGTACTTC	TRBJ2-5	TRBD2	-	TRBV5-1
CASSSGQVETQYF	TGTGCCAGCAGCTCGGGACAGGTGGAGACCCAGTACTTC	TRBJ2-5	TRBD1	-	TRBV11-1
CASSEELYNEQFF	TGTGCCAGCAGTGAGGAGCTGTACAATGAGCAGTTCTTC	TRBJ2-1	-	-	TRBV2
CASSLLAGVVNEQFF	TGTGCCAGCAGCTTACTAGCGGGAGTTGTCAATGAGCAGTTCTTC	TRBJ2-1	TRBD2	-	TRBV7-2
CASSWAGRSYEQYF	TGTGCCAGCAGCTGGGCAGGGCGATCCTACGAGCAGTACTTC	TRBJ2-7	-	-	TRBV11-2
CASSDGGFSYEQYF	TGTGCCAGCAGTGACGGGGGGTTCTCCTACGAGCAGTACTTC	TRBJ2-7	TRBD2	-	TRBV25-1
CASSLGEGGSIETQYF	TGTGCCAGCAGCTTAGGGGAGGGCGGGAGCATAGAGACCCAGTACTTC	TRBJ2-5	TRBD2	-	TRBV7-8
CASSFTTGGIDTQYF	TGTGCCAGCAGCTTTACGACGGGAGGAATAGATACGCAGTATTTT	TRBJ2-3	TRBD2	-	TRBV11-2
CASSSTSFEQFF	TGTGCCAGCAGCTCAACTAGTTTTGAGCAGTTCTTC	TRBJ2-1	-	-	TRBV5-4
CASSSLTGAADNEQYF	TGTGCCAGCAGCTCCCTGACAGGGGCGGCGGACAACGAGCAGTACTTC	TRBJ2-7	TRBD1	-	TRBV5-6
CASSSGLGSFTDTQYF	TGTGCCAGCAGCTCAGGACTAGGCTCTTTCACAGATACGCAGTATTTT	TRBJ2-3	TRBD2	-	TRBV7-9
CASSPLAGGGGETQYF	TGTGCCAGCTCACCACTAGCGGGAGGAGGCGGAGAGACCCAGTACTTC	TRBJ2-5	TRBD2	-	TRBV18
CASKTGVSGAEQYF	TGTGCCAGTAAGACGGGAGTGAGCGGTGCCGAGCAGTACTTC	TRBJ2-7	-	-	TRBV19
CASSSEDITGTEAFF	TGTGCCAGCAGCTCAGAGGATATAACCGGCACTGAAGCTTTCTTT	TRBJ1-1	-	-	TRBV7-8
CSAHRGKGFNEQFF	TGCAGCGCCCACCGGGGAAAGGGGTTCAATGAGCAGTTCTTC	TRBJ2-1	-	medium-sized	TRBV29-1
CASSARTASYEQYF	TGTGCCAGCAGCGCCCGGACTGCTTCCTACGAGCAGTACTTC	TRBJ2-7	-	-	TRBV7-8
CASSQGPTAITGELFF	TGCGCCAGCAGCCAAGGGCCGACTGCTATCACCGGGGAGCTGTTTTTT	TRBJ2-2	-	few	TRBV4-1
CAWSKTGGTEAFF	TGTGCCTGGAGCAAAACAGGGGGCACTGAAGCTTTCTTT	TRBJ1-1	TRBD1	-	TRBV30
CASSRPRQGGGYGYTF	TGCGCCAGCAGCCGACCCCGACAGGGCGGAGGGTATGGCTACACCTTC	TRBJ1-2	TRBD1	-	TRBV4-1
CASSFVLPNEKLFF	TGTGCCAGCAGTTTTGTCCTACCTAATGAAAAACTGTTTTTT	TRBJ1-4	-	-	TRBV28
CASALVDRVLGKLFF	TGTGCCAGCGCCCTGGTGGACAGGGTACTCGGAAAACTGTTTTTT	TRBJ1-4	TRBD1	-	TRBV28
CASSLAQETQYF	TGTGCCAGCAGCTTGGCCCAAGAGACCCAGTACTTC	TRBJ2-5	-	-	TRBV5-5
CAISGGYEQYF	TGTGCCATCAGTGGGGGCTACGAGCAGTACTTC	TRBJ2-7	-	-	TRBV10-3
CASSFFRGDSGTKYEQYF	TGTGCCAGCAGTTTCTTCCGGGGGGATAGCGGGACTAAATACGAGCAGTACTTC	TRBJ2-7	TRBD2	-	TRBV28
CASSQGFSGGPVNEQFF	TGTGCCAGCAGCCAAGGATTCTCGGGAGGGCCGGTCAATGAGCAGTTCTTC	TRBJ2-1	TRBD2	once	TRBV4-2
CASSVGGTGATTEAFF	TGTGCCAGCAGTGTGGGTGGGACAGGGGCCACCACTGAAGCTTTCTTT	TRBJ1-1	TRBD1	-	TRBV6-1
CASSPNGLRPQYF	TGTGCCAGCAGCCCCAACGGGCTGAGGCCCCAGTACTTC	TRBJ2-5	-	-	TRBV7-3
CASSQPSGSSHYNEQFF	TGCGCCAGCAGCCAGCCTAGCGGGAGTAGTCATTACAATGAGCAGTTCTTC	TRBJ2-1	TRBD2	-	TRBV4-1
CASSPSDRGTDTQYF	TGTGCCAGCTCACCGTCGGACAGGGGAACAGATACGCAGTATTTT	TRBJ2-3	TRBD1	-	TRBV18